These 3 T cell receptor beta chains were sequenced from one sample in a study of blood T cell repertoires in COVID-19. Sequencing used immunoSEQ multiplex PCR; TCRdb keeps in-frame clones, though not all of them. The profile shows over 70,000 clones, over 60% of them singletons. Sequencing used peripheral blood. These receptors all stem from a man in his sixties or seventies with COVID-19, enrolled during active disease.

This chain joins TRBV6-5 and TRBJ1-2, with 10 bases fitting TRBD1. There are 15 residues in the CDR3. The germline gives CDR1 MNHEY, CDR2 SVGAGI. V shed 7 bases, J shed 6 bases, and the junction held 11 bases outside the gene matches. CDR3 residues: CASKPRDRGFDGYTF. The CDR3 coding sequence is TGTGCCAGCAAACCCCGGGACAGGGGATTCGATGGCTACACCTTC.

V and J are TRBV28 and TRBJ2-3; D call uncertain. This CDR3 contains 12 residues. Germline V gene lookup returns CDR1 MDHEN and CDR2 SYDVKM. Trimming cost V 4 bases and J 6 bases, with 8 bases left between them. The CDR3: CASSSRLDTQYF. The DNA for the CDR3 is TGTGCCAGCAGTTCGAGGTTGGATACGCAGTATTTT. Full variable domain (rest looked up from reference TRBV28 and TRBJ2-3): DVKVTQSSRYLVKRTGEKVFLECVQDMDHENMFWYRQDPGLGLRLIYFSYDVKMKEKGDIPEGYSVSREKKERFSLILESASTNQTSMYLCASSSRLDTQYFGPGTRLTVL.

The CDR3 here is CASSLAGRDIYGYTF. CDR3 nucleotide sequence: TGTGCCAGCAGCTTAGCCGGGAGGGATATCTATGGCTACACCTTC. The rearrangement uses TRBV7-9 and TRBJ1-2; D unclear. With 0 bases removed from V and 4 bases from J, the gap between germline ends came to 12 bases. The CDR3 is 15 residues long. Germline V lookup: CDR1 SEHNR, CDR2 FQNEAQ (reference sequence).